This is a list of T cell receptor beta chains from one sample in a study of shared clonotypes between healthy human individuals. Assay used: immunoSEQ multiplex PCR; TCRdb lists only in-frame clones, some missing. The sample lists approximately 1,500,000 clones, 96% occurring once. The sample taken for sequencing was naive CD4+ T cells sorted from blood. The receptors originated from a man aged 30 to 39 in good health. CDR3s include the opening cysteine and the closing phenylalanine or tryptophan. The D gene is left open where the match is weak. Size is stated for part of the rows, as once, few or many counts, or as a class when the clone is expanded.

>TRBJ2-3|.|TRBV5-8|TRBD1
TGTGCCAGCAGCTTGGGCCAGGGGGCCCCTGATACGCAGTATTTT
CASSLGQGAPDTQYF
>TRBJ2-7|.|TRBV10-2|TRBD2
TGCGCCAGCAGGAGACCCACTAGCGGGTTTCCCAAGCAGTACTTC
CASRRPTSGFPKQYF
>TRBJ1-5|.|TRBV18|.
TGTGCCAGCTCACCTGACAGCCATCAGCCCCAGCATTTT
CASSPDSHQPQHF
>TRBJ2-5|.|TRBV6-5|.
TGTGCCAGCAGTTACGATGGGAGAATCAGCCAAGAGACCCAGTACTTC
CASSYDGRISQETQYF
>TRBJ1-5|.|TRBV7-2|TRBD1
TGTGCCAGCAGCCTCTCAGGGGGCGGACAGCCCCAGCATTTT
CASSLSGGGQPQHF
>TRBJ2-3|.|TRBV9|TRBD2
TGTGCCAGCAGCACCGGGACTAGCGGGAGGGCCGGGGCAGATACGCAGTATTTT
CASSTGTSGRAGADTQYF
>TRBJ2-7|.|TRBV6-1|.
TGTGCCAGCAGTGTACAGGTTGATGCGGGGCAGTACTTC
CASSVQVDAGQYF
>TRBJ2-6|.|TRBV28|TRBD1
TGTGCCAGCAGTTTATATCAGGGGGACCCTGGGGCCAACGTCCTGACTTTC
CASSLYQGDPGANVLTF
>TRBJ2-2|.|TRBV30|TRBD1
TGTGCCTGGCGTTTCGATCAGGACAGGGTAGGAACCGGGGAGCTGTTTTTT
CAWRFDQDRVGTGELFF
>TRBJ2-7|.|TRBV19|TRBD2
TGTGCCAGTAGTATATGGACTAGCGGGAGCTACGAGCAGTACTTC
CASSIWTSGSYEQYF
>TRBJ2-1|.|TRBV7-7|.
TGTGCCAGCAGCTCGGGCCCCCTGCATTACAATGAGCAGTTCTTC
CASSSGPLHYNEQFF
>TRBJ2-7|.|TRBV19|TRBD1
TGTGCCAGTAGTAATTTGGGACAGGGGAAATACGAGCAGTACTTC
CASSNLGQGKYEQYF
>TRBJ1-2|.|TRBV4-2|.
TGTGCCAGCAGCCACCTGGGGGAGGGATTCTATGGCTACACCTTC
CASSHLGEGFYGYTF
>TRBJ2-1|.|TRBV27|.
TGTGCCAGCAGTCCGAGGATGCTAGCGCTTCTAACCTCCAACAACAATGAGCAGTTCTTC
CASSPRMLALLTSNNNEQFF
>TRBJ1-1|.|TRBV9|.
TGTGCCAGCAGCGTGGACGTCGTGAACACTGAAGCTTTCTTT
CASSVDVVNTEAFF
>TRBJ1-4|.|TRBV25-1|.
TGTGCCAGCAGTGAGGGGAGGGTGGGGGACGAAAAACTGTTTTTT
CASSEGRVGDEKLFF
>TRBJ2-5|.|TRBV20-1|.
TGCAGTGCTAATTGGGGAGAGACCCAGTACTTC
CSANWGETQYF
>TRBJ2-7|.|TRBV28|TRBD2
TGTGCCAGCAGTTTAGCGCCGGGACTAGCGGGACTTCACGAGCAGTACTTC
CASSLAPGLAGLHEQYF
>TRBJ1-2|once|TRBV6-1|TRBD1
TGTGCCAGCAGGGGTGTCGGGACAGGCCTCTATGGCTACACCTTC
CASRGVGTGLYGYTF
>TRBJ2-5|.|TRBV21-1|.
TGTGCCAGCAGCAATCTACCTAACGGGAGCATTCAAGAGACCCAGTACTTC
CASSNLPNGSIQETQYF
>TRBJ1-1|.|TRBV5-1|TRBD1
TGCGCCAGCAGCTTGGGGACAGGGGGTCCCAGTGTCATGAACACTGAAGCTTTCTTT
CASSLGTGGPSVMNTEAFF
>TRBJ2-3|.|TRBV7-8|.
TGTGCCAGCAGCTTTAGGGGCGAGCCTACAGATACGCAGTATTTT
CASSFRGEPTDTQYF
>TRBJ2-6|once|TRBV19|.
TGTGCCAGTAGTATTCTAGCGACTCTATTTACTGGGGCCAACGTCCTGACTTTC
CASSILATLFTGANVLTF
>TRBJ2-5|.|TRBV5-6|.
TGTGCCAGCAGCTGGTTTGATAGGGAGCAAGAGACCCAGTACTTC
CASSWFDREQETQYF
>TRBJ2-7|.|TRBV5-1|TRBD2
TGCGCCAGCAGCTTGGGACTAGCGGGCGGATACGAGCAGTACTTC
CASSLGLAGGYEQYF
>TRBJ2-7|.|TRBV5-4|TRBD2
TGTGCCAGCAGCATGGGACTAGCGGGAGATGTATACGAGCAGTACTTC
CASSMGLAGDVYEQYF
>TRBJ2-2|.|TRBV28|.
TGTGCCAGCAGCTTACCAGGGCCCGGGGAGCTGTTTTTT
CASSLPGPGELFF
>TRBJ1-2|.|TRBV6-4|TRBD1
TGTGCCAGCAGACCCAACAGGGGAAGTCTCGATGGCTACACCTTC
CASRPNRGSLDGYTF
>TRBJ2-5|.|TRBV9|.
TGTGCCAGCAGCTACAAGGGTTTTAGTGAGACCCAGTACTTC
CASSYKGFSETQYF
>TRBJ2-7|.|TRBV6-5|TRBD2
TGTGCCAGCAAGACCCTAGCGGGTTCCTACGAGCAGTACTTC
CASKTLAGSYEQYF
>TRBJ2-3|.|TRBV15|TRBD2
TGTGCCACCAGCAGGGGAGAAGGCGGGAGGGCCACAGATACGCAGTATTTT
CATSRGEGGRATDTQYF
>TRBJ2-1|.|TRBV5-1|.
TGCGCCAGCAGCTTGACCGGGGTCGGCTACAATGAGCAGTTCTTC
CASSLTGVGYNEQFF
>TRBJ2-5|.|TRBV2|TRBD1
TGTGCCAGCAGCCCGACAGGGGCGGCCCAGTACTTC
CASSPTGAAQYF
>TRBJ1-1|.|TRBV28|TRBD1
TGTGCCAGCGCAATCCCGGGACAGGCATCAGAAGCTTTCTTT
CASAIPGQASEAFF
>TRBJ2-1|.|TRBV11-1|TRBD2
TGTGCCAGCAGCCGGGGACTAGCGGGAGGGGATGAGCAGTTCTTC
CASSRGLAGGDEQFF
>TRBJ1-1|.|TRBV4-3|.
TGCGCCAGCAGCCAAGATACAGGGCGCAACACTGAAGCTTTCTTT
CASSQDTGRNTEAFF
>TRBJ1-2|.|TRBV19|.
TGTGCCAGTAGTCCTCCCCGCGCTACCTATGGCTACACCTTC
CASSPPRATYGYTF
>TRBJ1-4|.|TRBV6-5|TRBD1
TGTGCCAGCAGCCGTCGGACAGGGGATTGGGAAAAACTGTTTTTT
CASSRRTGDWEKLFF
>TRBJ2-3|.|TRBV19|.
TGTGCCAGGCCGCCTAACCCGCCATGTGCATACACAGATACGCAGTATTTT
CARPPNPPCAYTDTQYF
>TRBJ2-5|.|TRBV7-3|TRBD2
TGTGCCAGCAGTCCCCGGGCGGCGGGAGGGCAGGGGACCCAGTACTTC
CASSPRAAGGQGTQYF
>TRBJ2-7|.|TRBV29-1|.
TGCAGCGTTATCGGTCCCAGTGGCCCCTACGAGCAGTACTTC
CSVIGPSGPYEQYF
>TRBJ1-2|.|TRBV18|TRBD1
TGTGCCAGCTCACAACTGGACAGGGAGGGTGGCTACACCTTC
CASSQLDREGGYTF
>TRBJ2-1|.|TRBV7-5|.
TGTGTCAGAAGAGTATCCCGAAATGAGCAGTTCTTC
CVRRVSRNEQFF
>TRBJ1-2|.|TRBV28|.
TGTGCCAGCAGTTTGCCCCTAAGTAGCGGAGGCTACACCTTC
CASSLPLSSGGYTF
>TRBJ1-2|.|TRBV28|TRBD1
TGTGCCAGCAGTTTACGGGACAGCTATGGCTACACCTTC
CASSLRDSYGYTF
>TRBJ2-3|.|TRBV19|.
TGTGCCAGTAATGTGGCCGCTACAGATACGCAGTATTTT
CASNVAATDTQYF
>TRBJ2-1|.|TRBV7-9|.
TGTGCCAGCAGCTTAATGATCGGGGATGAGCAGTTCTTC
CASSLMIGDEQFF
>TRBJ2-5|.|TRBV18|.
TGTGCCAGCTCACCAACGAGTGGGGCGCTCGGGACCCAGTACTTC
CASSPTSGALGTQYF
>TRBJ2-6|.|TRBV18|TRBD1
TGTGCCAGCTCACCGGGGCAGGGGGCTGGGGCCAACGTCCTGACTTTC
CASSPGQGAGANVLTF
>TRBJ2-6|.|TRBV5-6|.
TGTGCCAGCAGCTTAACAGGGAGCTCTGGGGCCAACGTCCTGACTTTC
CASSLTGSSGANVLTF
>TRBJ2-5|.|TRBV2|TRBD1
TGTGCCAGCAGTTCCAGGACAGGGCAAGAGACCCAGTACTTC
CASSSRTGQETQYF
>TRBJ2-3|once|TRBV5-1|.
TGCGCCAGCAGCCTGGAAATTCAGAGTGGAGGAGATACGCAGTATTTT
CASSLEIQSGGDTQYF
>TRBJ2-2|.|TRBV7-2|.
TGTGCCAGCAGCCCAATCTATGGCAGGCCCAATGACACCGGGGAGCTGTTTTTT
CASSPIYGRPNDTGELFF
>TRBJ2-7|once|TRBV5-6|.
TGTGCCAGCAGCTTGGTCGGACGGCTCTCCTACGAGCAGTACTTC
CASSLVGRLSYEQYF
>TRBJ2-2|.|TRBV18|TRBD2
TGTGCCAGCTCACGACTTTTCCGGGGGACTAGTTTTAACACCGGGGAGCTGTTTTTT
CASSRLFRGTSFNTGELFF
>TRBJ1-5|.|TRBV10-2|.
TGCGCCAGCAGTGAGTCGGGGGGGCTAAGTCAGCCCCAGCATTTT
CASSESGGLSQPQHF
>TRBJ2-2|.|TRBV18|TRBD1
TGTGCCAGCTCGGGGACAGTGTTGAACACCGGGGAGCTGTTTTTT
CASSGTVLNTGELFF
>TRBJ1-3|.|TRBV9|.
TGTGCCAGCAGCGTAGGGGCATCTGGAAACACCATATATTTT
CASSVGASGNTIYF